A selection of T cell receptor beta chains follows, all from one sample in a study of blood T cell repertoires in COVID-19. This table comes from immunoSEQ multiplex PCR, and its TCRdb copy is limited to in-frame clones, with some not included. In the table there are fewer than 65,000 clones, roughly 85% of which are singletons. Specimen: peripheral blood. These receptor sequences come from a human donor in a cohort sampled during active COVID-19. The CDR3 runs from the conserved cysteine through the conserved F or W. A D gene is named only where the DNA matches it firmly. Expanded clones are given a class, and other clones once, few, many or no size at all.

size,V,J,D,DNA,CDR3
.,TRBV3-1/TRBV3-2,TRBJ2-7,.,TGTGCCAGCAGCGGGGATTCCCAGGGCGAGCAGTACTTC,CASSGDSQGEQYF
few,TRBV28,TRBJ2-7,.,TGTGCCAGCAGTTACAAGGCGGGCGGGGCTCTGGAGCAGTACTTC,CASSYKAGGALEQYF
once,TRBV7-2,TRBJ2-7,TRBD2,TGTGCCAGCAGCTCTACGAATAGCGGGGGGGCCATAGAGTACTTC,CASSSTNSGGAIEYF
.,TRBV20-1,TRBJ2-7,TRBD2,TGCAGTGCTAGTTTAGCGGGGGGGCCAGGGGAGCAGTACTTC,CSASLAGGPGEQYF
few,TRBV5-1,TRBJ2-7,.,TGCGCCAGCAGCTACCCGACAGATACCTACGAGCAGTACTTC,CASSYPTDTYEQYF
.,TRBV19,TRBJ1-5,.,TGTGCCAGTCGGGAGGCTTTTAGCAATCAGCCCCAGCATTTT,CASREAFSNQPQHF
.,TRBV7-6,TRBJ1-2,.,TGTGCCAGCAGCGCCAACAGCCACTATGGCTACACCTTC,CASSANSHYGYTF
.,TRBV11-3,TRBJ1-2,.,TGTGCCAGCAGCCTCAGGGAGGCCTATGGCTACACCTTC,CASSLREAYGYTF
.,TRBV10-3,TRBJ1-2,TRBD1,TGTGCCATCAGTGTCGGACAGGGGGACTATGGCTACACCTTC,CAISVGQGDYGYTF
.,TRBV5-1,TRBJ2-5,.,TGCGCCAGCAGCTCCTCCCTGCGGAAAGAGACCCAGTACTTC,CASSSSLRKETQYF
.,TRBV2,TRBJ1-4,TRBD1,TGTGCCAGCAAGAGGTCCACAGGGACAGGGAATGAAAAACTGTTTTTT,CASKRSTGTGNEKLFF
few,TRBV7-3,TRBJ2-7,.,TGTGCCAGCAGCTCCCCTGACAGCCCCTACGAGCAGTACTTC,CASSSPDSPYEQYF
.,TRBV23-1,TRBJ2-1,TRBD2,TGCGCCAGCAGTCAAAGCCAGCGGGGGGGCTACAATGAGCAGTTCTTC,CASSQSQRGGYNEQFF
.,TRBV11-3,TRBJ2-7,TRBD1,TGTGCCAGTACGACAGGGGGGGACTCCTACGAGCAGTACTTC,CASTTGGDSYEQYF
once,TRBV11-3,TRBJ1-2,.,TGTGCCAGCAGCCAAGGGGTGGGTGGCTACACCTTC,CASSQGVGGYTF
.,TRBV10-2,TRBJ1-2,TRBD1,TGCGCCAGCAGTGATGGGACAGGGGGCAACTATGGCTACACCTTC,CASSDGTGGNYGYTF
.,TRBV18,TRBJ1-2,.,TGTGCCAGCTCACCAGAGCAGGGGTATGGCTACACCTTC,CASSPEQGYGYTF
.,TRBV9,TRBJ2-2,TRBD2,TGTGCCAGCAGCGTAGCGGGGGGAACCACCGGGGAGCTGTTTTTT,CASSVAGGTTGELFF
once,TRBV11-2,TRBJ1-3,.,TGTGCCAGCAGCTTGGGGCGGTACTCTGGAAACACCATATATTTT,CASSLGRYSGNTIYF
.,TRBV18,TRBJ2-7,TRBD1,TGTGCCAGCTCACCTTTGACCGGGACAGGGGGGAACGAGCAGTACTTC,CASSPLTGTGGNEQYF